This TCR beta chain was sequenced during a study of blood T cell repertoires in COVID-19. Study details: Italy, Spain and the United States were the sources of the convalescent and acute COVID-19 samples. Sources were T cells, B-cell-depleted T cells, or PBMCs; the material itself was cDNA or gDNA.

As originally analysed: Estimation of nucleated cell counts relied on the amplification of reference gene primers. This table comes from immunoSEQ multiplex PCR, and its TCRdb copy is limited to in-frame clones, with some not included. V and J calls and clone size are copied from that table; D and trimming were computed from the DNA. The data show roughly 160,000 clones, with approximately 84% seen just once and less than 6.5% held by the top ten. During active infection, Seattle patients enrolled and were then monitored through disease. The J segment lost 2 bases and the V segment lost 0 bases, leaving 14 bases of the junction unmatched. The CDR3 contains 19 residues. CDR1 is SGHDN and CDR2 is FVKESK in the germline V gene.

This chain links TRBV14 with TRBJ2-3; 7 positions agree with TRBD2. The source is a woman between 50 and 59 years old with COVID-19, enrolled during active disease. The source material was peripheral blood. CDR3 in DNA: TGTGCCAGCAGCCAAGAACCAGGGCACTCGGGGGGACCCACAGATACGCAGTATTTT. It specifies CASSQEPGHSGGPTDTQYF.